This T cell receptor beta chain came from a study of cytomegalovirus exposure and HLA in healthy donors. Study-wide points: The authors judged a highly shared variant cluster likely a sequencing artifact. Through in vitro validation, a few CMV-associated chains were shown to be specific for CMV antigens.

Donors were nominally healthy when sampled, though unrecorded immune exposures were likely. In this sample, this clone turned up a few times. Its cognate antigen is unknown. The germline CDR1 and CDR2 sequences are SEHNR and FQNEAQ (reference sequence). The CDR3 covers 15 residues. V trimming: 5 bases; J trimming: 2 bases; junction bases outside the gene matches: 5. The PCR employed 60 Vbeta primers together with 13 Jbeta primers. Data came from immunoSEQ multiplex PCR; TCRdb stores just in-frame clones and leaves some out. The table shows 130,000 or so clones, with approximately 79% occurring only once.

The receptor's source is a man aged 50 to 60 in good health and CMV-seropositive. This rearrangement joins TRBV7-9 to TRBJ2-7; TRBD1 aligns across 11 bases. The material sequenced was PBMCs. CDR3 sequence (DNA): TGTGCCAGCAGCAGACGGACAGGGGGCCCCTACGAGCAGTACTTC. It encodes CASSRRTGGPYEQYF.